The 32 T cell receptor beta chains reported below all come from one sample, sequenced in a study of T cell repertoires in aging, cancer and after chemotherapy. A mixed TRB-A/B primer pool amplified rearranged TRB by multiplex touch-down PCR. TCRdb used MiXCR to reprocess the multiplex PCR reads, holding one entry per CDR3 protein. The table records thousands of distinct CDR3 sequences, approximately 50% of them present only once. TCR beta rearrangements were amplified from peripheral blood genomic DNA. The sequenced sample was blood. The receptor source for this set is a human donor with a solid tumor.

The chain uses TRBV20-1 and TRBJ2-1, with D hard to call. The V and J ends lost 2 bases and 8 bases respectively, with 16 bases between them. Germline assignment: CDR1 DFQATT and CDR2 SNEGSKA (reference sequence). The CDR3 runs to 14 residues. The CDR3 bases are TGCAGTGCTAGATCCATCGACCCGCCACATGAGCAGTTCTTC. Protein product: CSARSIDPPHEQFF.

The V and J genes are TRBV20-1 and TRBJ2-5; D tentatively reads TRBD1 or TRBD2 (5 bases each). The V gene lost 6 bases and the J gene lost 5 bases, with 22 bases spanning the gap. The CDR3 covers 15 residues. Per germline, CDR1 DFQATT and CDR2 SNEGSKA (reference sequence). As DNA, the CDR3 is TGCAGTGCGCCTCACCCCAGCGAGGGGCGGGAGACCCAGTACTTC. Translating it yields CSAPHPSEGRETQYF.

This clonotype has just one count. V gene TRBV6-5 combines with J gene TRBJ1-2; maybe TRBD1 (5 bases). Trimming took off 8 bases at V and 6 bases at J, with 22 bases between the two ends. The CDR3 contains 15 residues. Germline loops: CDR1 MNHEY, CDR2 SVGAGI. The CDR3 loop is CASGSRTPVRDGYTF. In DNA, the CDR3 is TGTGCCAGCGGATCCCGGACACCGGTTCGGGATGGCTACACCTTC.

This clonotype was found a few times. J is TRBJ2-6 and V is TRBV20-1; D gene unclear. Germline V gene sequence: CDR1 DFQATT, CDR2 SNEGSKA (reference sequence). The CDR3 consists of 17 residues. V lost 0 bases and J 1 base, leaving 13 bases between the germline ends. The DNA for the CDR3 is TGCAGTGCTAGAGACCCCCAGACTCCATCTGGGGCCAACGTCCTGACTTTC. Translating it yields CSARDPQTPSGANVLTF.

The V and J genes are TRBV14 and TRBJ2-2; no clear D gene. CDR3 length: 12 amino acids. The V gene's germline CDR1 is SGHDN and CDR2 FVKESK. Trimming shortened V by 3 bases and J by 4 bases, and 3 bases separated the two germline ends. The CDR3 sequence: CASSHATGELFF. The DNA for the CDR3 is TGTGCCAGCAGCCACGCCACCGGGGAGCTGTTTTTT.

The sample holds a few counts of this clonotype. The chain recombines TRBV29-1 with TRBJ2-1; 9 nucleotides align to TRBD2. The CDR3 extends over 15 amino acids. Looked up from germline, CDR1 is SQVTM and CDR2 is ANQGSEA. After removal of 3 bases from V and 7 bases from J, the junction contained 10 bases not matched to a gene. In DNA, the CDR3 is TGCAGCGTTGATTGGCTAGCGGGATTGGGGAATGAGCAGTTCTTC. Its protein is CSVDWLAGLGNEQFF.

The chain carries TRBV6-6 and TRBJ2-5; maybe TRBD2 (6 bases). The V and J ends lost 5 bases and 2 bases respectively, with 12 bases between them. The V gene's germline CDR1 is MNHNY and CDR2 SVGAGI (reference sequence). This CDR3 region has 14 residues. The CDR3 region has the DNA TGTGCCAGCAGTCCCCGCGGGGTTCAAGAGACCCAGTACTTC. Protein sequence: CASSPRGVQETQYF.

The V gene is TRBV6-1, the J gene TRBJ1-6, with D uncertain. CDR1 is MNHNS, CDR2 SASEGT, per germline. V was clipped by 1 base and J by 10 bases, with 14 bases between them. This CDR3 has 15 residues. CDR3 sequence: CASSEVGPVGSPLHF. The CDR3 nucleotides read TGTGCCAGCAGTGAAGTCGGGCCCGTCGGGTCACCCCTCCACTTT.

This chain uses TRBV4-2 with TRBJ2-7; TRBD2 agrees at 7 bases. Trimming took 0 bases from V and 3 from J; bases not matched to a gene: 8. CDR1 and CDR2 from the germline V gene are LGHNA and YNFKEQ. The CDR3 consists of 16 residues. CDR3 region: CASSQDNASGFYEQYF. The CDR3, as DNA: TGTGCCAGCAGCCAAGATAACGCTAGCGGTTTCTACGAGCAGTACTTC.

V is TRBV5-6 and J is TRBJ1-6, with 8 bases matching TRBD1. CDR3 length: 18 residues. J was trimmed by 9 bases and V by 1 base; bases with no gene match: 15. Germline values: CDR1 SGHDT, CDR2 YYEEEE. The CDR3 sequence: CASSLILSRPGQGSPLHF. In nucleotides, the CDR3 is TGTGCCAGCAGCTTGATACTGTCACGGCCCGGACAGGGTTCACCCCTCCACTTT.

This sequence joins TRBV6-6 and TRBJ2-5; weak D call: TRBD2 (7 bases). Trimming removed 7 bases from V and 4 bases from J, with 13 bases in between. The germline V gene has CDR1 MNHNY and CDR2 SVGAGI (reference sequence). The length of the CDR3 is 13 residues. As DNA, the CDR3 is TGTGCCAGCAACCAAAGGGGGGGAGAGACCCAGTACTTC. Translated: CASNQRGGETQYF.

This clonotype was recorded a few times. This chain joins TRBV6-5 and TRBJ2-3; TRBD2 might be the D (6 bases). This CDR3 contains 17 residues. With 0 bases removed from V and 2 bases from J, the gap between germline ends came to 15 bases. Germline assignment: CDR1 MNHEY and CDR2 SVGAGI. The CDR3 DNA reads as TGTGCCAGCAGTTACTCGAGGAGTAGCGGTGACACAGATACGCAGTATTTT. This translates into CASSYSRSSGDTDTQYF.

The rearrangement uses TRBV6-4 and TRBJ2-3; D unclear. CDR3 length equals 12 residues. Germline loops: CDR1 MRHNA, CDR2 SNTAGT. V was shortened by 0 bases and J by 6 bases, with 4 bases between the two germline ends. CDR3: CASSDSGDTQYF. CDR3 DNA sequence: TGTGCCAGCAGTGACTCCGGCGATACGCAGTATTTT.

The chain combines TRBV6-2 or TRBV6-3 with TRBJ1-6; no clear D. Per germline, CDR1 MNHEY and CDR2 SVGEGT. The CDR3 is made up of 15 amino acids. Between the trimmed V and J ends, which lost 6 bases and 9 bases, there was a span of 18 bases. The CDR3 nucleotides read TGTGCCAGCAGCTCAGGACCTTTTTTTGGTTCACCCCTCCACTTT. This codes for CASSSGPFFGSPLHF.

The J gene is TRBJ1-2, the V gene TRBV5-1; D is ambiguous. CDR1 is SGHRS and CDR2 is YFSETQ in the germline V gene. The CDR3 spans 13 residues. With 5 bases removed from V and 3 bases from J, the gap between germline ends came to 11 bases. CDR3 DNA: TGCGCCAGCAGTTTAGGGTCGTACTATGGCTACACCTTC. Protein sequence: CASSLGSYYGYTF.

The chain employs TRBV28 and TRBJ1-1; the D gene is possibly TRBD1 (6 bases). From germline, CDR1 is MDHEN and CDR2 SYDVKM. The germline V and J ends were trimmed by 4 bases and 5 bases, with 11 bases remaining between them. The CDR3 is 13 residues long. CDR3 coding DNA: TGTGCCAGCAGTTCCGGACAGTCAACTGAAGCTTTCTTT. It specifies CASSSGQSTEAFF.

This clonotype was detected only a few times. V is TRBV15 and J is TRBJ1-3, with unresolved D. V was trimmed by 0 bases and J by 0 bases, leaving 9 bases between them. Germline V lookup: CDR1 LNHNV, CDR2 YYDKDF (reference sequence). The CDR3 is made up of 16 amino acids. The chain's CDR3 is CATSRDVSISGNTIYF. For the CDR3, the DNA is TGTGCCACCAGCAGAGATGTAAGCATCTCTGGAAACACCATATATTTT. Looking up the rest from reference TRBV15 and TRBJ1-3 gives the full variable domain: DAMVIQNPRYQVTQFGKPVTLSCSQTLNHNVMYWYQQKSSQAPKLLFHYYDKDFNNEADTPDNFQSRRPNTSFCFLDIRSPGLGDTAMYLCATSRDVSISGNTIYFGEGSWLTVV.

Written as DNA, the CDR3 is TGTGCCAGCAGCTTACACGGCAACTCCTACGAGCAGTACTTC. It specifies CASSLHGNSYEQYF. The chain combines TRBV11-2 with TRBJ2-7; D gene ambiguous. Trimming stripped 2 bases from V and 0 bases from J, with 8 bases between. Germline loops: CDR1 SGHAT, CDR2 FQNNGV. The CDR3 loop spans 14 amino acids.

This chain joins TRBV20-1 and TRBJ1-1; D gene unclear. V gave up 2 bases and J gave up 8 bases, with 6 bases separating them. Germline assignment: CDR1 DFQATT and CDR2 SNEGSKA (reference sequence). This CDR3 is built from 10 residues. This CDR3 reads CSARSTEAFF. CDR3 DNA sequence: TGCAGTGCTAGATCGACAGAAGCTTTCTTT.

This clonotype was seen a handful of times. The CDR3 sequence: CASSIDLAPGDNSPLHF. For the CDR3, the DNA is TGTGCCAGTAGTATAGATTTGGCACCGGGGGATAATTCACCCCTCCACTTT. The chain uses TRBV19 and TRBJ1-6, with TRBD1 as a possible D gene (5 bases). Trimming took 0 bases from V and 5 from J, leaving 14 bases between them. This CDR3 region has 17 residues. Germline lookup yields CDR1 LNHDA and CDR2 SQIVND (reference sequence). The variable domain in full, completed from reference TRBV19 and TRBJ1-6, reads DGGITQSPKYLFRKEGQNVTLSCEQNLNHDAMYWYRQDPGQGLRLIYYSQIVNDFQKGDIAEGYSVSREKKESFPLTVTSAQKNPTAFYLCASSIDLAPGDNSPLHFGNGTRLTVT.

The J gene is TRBJ1-1, the V gene TRBV12-3 or TRBV12-4; no definite D call. The CDR3 covers 12 residues. With 4 bases removed from V and 4 bases from J, the gap between germline ends came to 7 bases. CDR3 region: CASSYGVTEAFF. The CDR3 nucleotides are TGTGCCAGCAGTTACGGGGTCACTGAAGCTTTCTTT.

This chain joins TRBV7-9 and TRBJ1-1; unclear D gene. The germline V gene has CDR1 SEHNR and CDR2 FQNEAQ (reference sequence). CDR3 length equals 11 residues. V lost 5 bases, J lost 10 bases, and 11 bases lay in between. In DNA, the CDR3 is TGTGCCAGCAGCCCAGACCCATTAGCTTTCTTT. Translation: CASSPDPLAFF.

This clonotype has a handful of counts. The rearrangement uses TRBV30 and TRBJ2-2; a possible D gene is TRBD1 (6 bases). The CDR3 extends over 15 amino acids. Germline V lookup: CDR1 GTSNPN, CDR2 SVGIG (reference sequence). V lost 4 bases and J 2 bases, leaving 14 bases between the germline ends. This chain's CDR3 is CAWTAGTFNTGELFF. The CDR3 DNA follows: TGTGCCTGGACCGCAGGGACATTCAACACCGGGGAGCTGTTTTTT.

The V call is TRBV24-1, the J call TRBJ2-6; unclear D gene. CDR3 length: 13 residues. CDR1 KGHDR and CDR2 SFDVKD come from the germline V gene. Trimming removed 9 bases from V and 1 base from J, with 6 bases in between. CDR3 bases: TGTGCCACCTCCCGTTCTGGGGCCAACGTCCTGACTTTC. This encodes CATSRSGANVLTF.

This chain connects TRBV28 to TRBJ2-1; D ambiguous. V was clipped by 5 bases and J by 0 bases, with 11 bases between them. This CDR3 has 15 residues. From germline, CDR1 is MDHEN and CDR2 SYDVKM. The CDR3 sequence: CASSADQNSYNEQFF. Written as DNA, the CDR3 is TGTGCCAGCAGTGCCGACCAGAACTCCTACAATGAGCAGTTCTTC.

This rearrangement joins TRBV6-1 to TRBJ2-1; no clear D gene. The length of the CDR3 is 13 residues. Germline values: CDR1 MNHNS, CDR2 SASEGT. Trimming pared 3 bases from V and 7 bases from J, leaving 10 bases between. The CDR3 here is CASSEVVRNEQFF. The CDR3 DNA reads as TGTGCCAGCAGTGAGGTTGTCAGGAATGAGCAGTTCTTC.

This rearrangement joins TRBV28 to TRBJ2-7, with D unresolved. This CDR3 is built from 13 residues. The germline V gene encodes CDR1 MDHEN and CDR2 SYDVKM. The V end lost 2 bases, the J end lost 6 bases, and 11 bases lay between the germline ends. The DNA of the CDR3 is TGTGCCAGCAGTTTAGTCCGACTTCGCGAGCAGTACTTC. It encodes CASSLVRLREQYF.

The chain couples TRBV30 to TRBJ1-5; D ambiguous. With 0 bases removed from V and 2 bases from J, the gap between germline ends came to 11 bases. From germline, CDR1 is GTSNPN and CDR2 SVGIG (reference sequence). This CDR3 has 15 amino acids. The CDR3 DNA is TGTGCCTGGAGTGTTGGTCAGCTCGGCAATCAGCCCCAGCATTTT. Residues: CAWSVGQLGNQPQHF.

The chain combines TRBV20-1 with TRBJ2-5, with 10 bases matching TRBD1. The CDR3 has 15 residues. With 5 bases clipped from V and 4 bases from J, the junction kept 10 bases outside the gene matches. Germline CDR1 and CDR2: DFQATT and SNEGSKA (reference sequence). CDR3 in DNA: TGCAGTGCTCACCCTCCGGGACAGGGGAGAGAGACCCAGTACTTC. Translated, it gives CSAHPPGQGRETQYF.

The rearrangement uses TRBV19 and TRBJ2-5; D uncertain. Germline CDR1 reads LNHDA; CDR2 reads SQIVND (reference sequence). This CDR3 spans 11 amino acids. V gave up 4 bases and J gave up 7 bases, with 7 bases separating them. CDR3 nucleotide sequence: TGTGCCAGTAGTACCTCGGGGACCCAGTACTTC. Translating gives CASSTSGTQYF.

The chain joins TRBV29-1 to TRBJ2-7; 7 positions match TRBD1. This CDR3 comprises 13 residues. CDR1 and CDR2 from the germline V gene are SQVTM and ANQGSEA. V was pared by 5 bases and J by 4 bases, with 8 bases of the junction left unmatched. The CDR3 DNA reads as TGCAGCGTTTTTAAAACGGGACAGTACGAGCAGTACTTC. Amino acid sequence: CSVFKTGQYEQYF.

This rearrangement joins TRBV6-5 to TRBJ2-7, with TRBD2 matching 8 bases. CDR1 is MNHEY, CDR2 SVGAGI, per germline. The ends lost 5 bases at V and 3 bases at J; junction bases unmatched: 12. This CDR3 is built from 16 residues. The CDR3 DNA follows: TGTGCCAGCAGTGATCGACTAGCGCCTAATATCTACGAGCAGTACTTC. It codes for CASSDRLAPNIYEQYF.